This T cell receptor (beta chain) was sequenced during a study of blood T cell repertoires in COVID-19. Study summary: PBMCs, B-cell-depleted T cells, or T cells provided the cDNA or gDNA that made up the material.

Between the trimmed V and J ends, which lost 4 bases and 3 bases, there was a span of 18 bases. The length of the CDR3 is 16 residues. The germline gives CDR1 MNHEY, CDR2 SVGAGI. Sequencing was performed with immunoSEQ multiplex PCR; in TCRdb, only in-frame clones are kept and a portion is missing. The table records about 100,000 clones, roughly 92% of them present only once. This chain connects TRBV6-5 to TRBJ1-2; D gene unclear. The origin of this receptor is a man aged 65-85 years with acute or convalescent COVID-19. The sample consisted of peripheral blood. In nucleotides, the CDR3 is TGTGCCAGCAGTTTACTCGCGGGCAACGTCCACTATGGCTACACCTTC. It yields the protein CASSLLAGNVHYGYTF.